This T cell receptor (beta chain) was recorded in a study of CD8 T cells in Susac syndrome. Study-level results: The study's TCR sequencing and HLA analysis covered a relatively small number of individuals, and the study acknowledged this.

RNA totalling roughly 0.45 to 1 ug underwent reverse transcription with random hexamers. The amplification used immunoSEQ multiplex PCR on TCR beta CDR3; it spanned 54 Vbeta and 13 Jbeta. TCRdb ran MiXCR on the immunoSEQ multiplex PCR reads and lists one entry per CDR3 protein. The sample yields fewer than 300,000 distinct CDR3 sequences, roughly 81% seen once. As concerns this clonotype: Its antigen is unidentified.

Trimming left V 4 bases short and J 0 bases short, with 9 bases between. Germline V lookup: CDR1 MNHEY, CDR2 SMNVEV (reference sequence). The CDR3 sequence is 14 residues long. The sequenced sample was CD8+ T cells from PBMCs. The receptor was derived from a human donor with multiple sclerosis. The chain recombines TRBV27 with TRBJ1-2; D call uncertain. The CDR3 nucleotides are TGTGCCAGCAGTTCCCGGACGGCTAACTATGGCTACACCTTC. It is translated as CASSSRTANYGYTF.